The present entry profiles one T cell receptor beta chain with its context. Its target is unknown. Researchers ran the assay at a deep level. Sequencing was performed with immunoSEQ multiplex PCR; in TCRdb, only in-frame clones are kept and a portion is missing. The sample has about 2 million clones, 95% seen once. The V end was cut by 2 bases, the J end by 5 bases, with 10 bases between. CDR3 length equals 14 residues. Germline-derived CDR1 and CDR2 are MNHEY and SMNVEV (reference sequence). This sample was included in a study of shared clonotypes between healthy human individuals. Study-wide findings and caveats: Generation probabilities were higher for clonotypes shared across all four sorted-subset donors than for unshared ones.

The sequenced sample was naive CD4+ T cells sorted from blood. The subset: CD45RA+ positively selected. This chain joins TRBV27 and TRBJ1-3; TRBD1 is a possible D gene (6 bases). The origin of this receptor is a young man in good health. The CDR3 region is CASSLGRDRNTIYF. CDR3 coding DNA: TGTGCCAGCAGTTTAGGCCGGGACAGAAACACCATATATTTT.